In this sample, the clone carrying this T cell receptor (beta chain) turned up many times. Its antigen is unidentified. Time point defined: sample taken at primary tumor resection. The source of the sample is a study of spatial heterogeneity in lung cancer. Germline CDR1 is SGDLS and CDR2 is YYNGEE. Germline trimming cut 4 bases from V and 4 bases from J; bases unmatched to any gene: 7. There are 15 residues in the CDR3. Study results and limitations: Tumoral mutation counts were tracked by counts of expanded intratumoral alpha and beta TCRs.

One entry per CDR3 protein, called by TCRdb with MiXCR from the 5' RACE reads. The repertoire includes about 100,000 distinct CDR3 sequences, nearly 4.5% of them detected once, and about 20% sits in the top ten. The TCR comes from a male donor with early-stage non-small cell lung cancer. V is TRBV9 and J is TRBJ2-1; 8 nucleotides agree with TRBD2. The material sequenced was lung tumor tissue, taken at surgery. CDR3 sequence reads: CASSSEASGYNEQFF. CDR3 DNA sequence: TGTGCCAGCAGCTCTGAGGCTAGCGGGTACAATGAGCAGTTCTTC.